These 20 T cell receptor beta chains originate from one sample sequenced in a study of blood T cell repertoires in COVID-19. Profiled with immunoSEQ multiplex PCR; TCRdb holds only in-frame clones, not every one. The repertoire holds tens of thousands of clones, with about 91% as singletons. The sample consisted of peripheral blood. The receptor set was obtained from a woman in her 70s with acute or convalescent COVID-19.

The genes are TRBV20-1 and TRBJ2-3; unclear D gene. Trimming removed 7 bases at V and 5 bases at J, with 10 bases between. Per germline, CDR1 DFQATT and CDR2 SNEGSKA (reference sequence). The CDR3 is 11 residues long. This CDR3 is CSVARRDTQYF. As DNA, the CDR3 is TGCAGTGTAGCTCGTAGAGATACGCAGTATTTT.

Note on this clone: One end of the junction fails to match germline, which may point to a read error. V is TRBV5-1 and J is TRBJ2-7; TRBD1 is a possible D gene (7 bases). Germline assignment: CDR1 SGHRS and CDR2 YFSETQ. This CDR3 region has 15 residues. The CDR3 DNA reads as TGCGCCAGCGGCTTGGAGGGGGCGAGTTTCGGCGAGCAGTACTTC. Amino acid sequence: CASGLEGASFGEQYF.

V and J are TRBV21-1 and TRBJ1-4; the table's TRBD1 call for D was not verified on the DNA. TRBV21-1 is classified as a pseudogene. The CDR3 has 15 residues. The CDR3 reads CASSKRQGADEKLFF. CDR3 coding DNA: TGTGCCAGCAGCAAGCGACAGGGGGCAGATGAAAAACTGTTTTTT.

The chain combines TRBV7-9 with TRBJ2-7, with 9 bases aligning to TRBD1. The germline gives CDR1 SEHNR, CDR2 FQNEAQ (reference sequence). The CDR3 has 13 residues. The J segment lost 6 bases and the V segment lost 4 bases, leaving 4 bases of the junction unmatched. The chain's CDR3 is CASSSGTGLEQYF. The CDR3 DNA follows: TGTGCCAGCAGCTCCGGGACAGGGCTCGAGCAGTACTTC.

V gene TRBV5-1 combines with J gene TRBJ2-7; 9 positions match TRBD1. The CDR3 loop spans 20 amino acids. CDR1 is SGHRS and CDR2 is YFSETQ in the germline V gene. J gave up 2 bases and V 3 bases, and 21 bases lay outside the gene matches. CDR3 nucleotide sequence: TGCGCCAGCAGCTACAAGGACAGGGGTCTTTATCTCGGGTCCGCCTACGAGCAGTACTTC. Amino acids: CASSYKDRGLYLGSAYEQYF.

The chain recombines TRBV4-1 with TRBJ2-2; perhaps TRBD2 as D (6 bases). The germline V gene has CDR1 MGHRA and CDR2 YSYEKL. V was trimmed by 4 bases and J by 5 bases, leaving 20 bases between them. The CDR3 runs to 17 residues. The CDR3 DNA reads TGCGCCAGCAGCCTTTCACCTAACGGGAGACTAACCGGGGAGCTGTTTTTT. It specifies CASSLSPNGRLTGELFF.

This sequence joins TRBV3-1 (or the pseudogene TRBV3-2) and TRBJ2-7; D is possibly TRBD1 (5 bases). The CDR3 is 13 residues long. V was pared by 5 bases and J by 1 base, with 9 bases between. Looked up from germline, CDR1 is LGHDT and CDR2 is YNNKEL (reference sequence). DNA of the CDR3: TGTGCCAGCAGCTCCAGGGAATCCTACGAGCAGTACTTC. This sequence encodes CASSSRESYEQYF.

The chain combines TRBV28 with TRBJ2-2; 7 bases align to TRBD2. Trimming took 6 bases from V and 5 from J; bases not matched to a gene: 9. Germline CDR1 and CDR2: MDHEN and SYDVKM. The length of the CDR3 is 15 residues. CDR3 sequence reads: CASRVGGGGTGELFF. For the CDR3, the DNA is TGTGCCAGCAGGGTCGGCGGGGGTGGGACCGGGGAGCTGTTTTTT.

This clone appeared once. The chain carries TRBV9 and TRBJ2-3, with a weak D call TRBD1 (5 bases). V gave up 3 bases and J gave up 1 base, with 9 bases separating them. Per the germline V gene, CDR1 is SGDLS and CDR2 is YYNGEE. CDR3 length equals 14 residues. This CDR3 is CASSDGRGTDTQYF. In nucleotides, the CDR3 is TGTGCCAGCAGCGACGGCAGGGGCACAGATACGCAGTATTTT.

Only one count was recorded for this clone. The chain joins TRBV10-1 to TRBJ1-1; weak D call: TRBD1 (6 bases). Deletions cut 2 bases from V and 5 bases from J, with 12 bases between. The CDR3 totals 14 residues. The germline V gene has CDR1 WNHNN and CDR2 SYGVQD (reference sequence). The CDR3 region is CASSEKRQGTEAFF. CDR3 nucleotides: TGCGCCAGCAGTGAGAAGCGGCAGGGGACTGAAGCTTTCTTT.

V is TRBV7-2 and J is TRBJ2-3; TRBD1 matches at 7 bases. Germline V gene lookup returns CDR1 SGHTA and CDR2 FQGNSA. CDR3 size: 13 residues. V lost 9 bases and J lost 1; bases outside the gene matches: 4. The CDR3 DNA reads TGTGCCAGGAGGGGGCGCGGCACAGATACGCAGTATTTT. Translation: CARRGRGTDTQYF.

The chain recombines TRBV3-1 (or the pseudogene TRBV3-2) with TRBJ2-2; 11 bases are a match to TRBD1. The J segment lost 7 bases and the V segment lost 4 bases, leaving 2 bases of the junction unmatched. Germline CDR1 LGHDT, CDR2 YNNKEL (reference sequence). The CDR3 contains 14 residues. CDR3 amino acids: CASSRTGGYGELFF. The CDR3 DNA sequence: TGTGCCAGCAGCCGGACAGGGGGCTACGGGGAGCTGTTTTTT.

The gene calls are TRBV27 and TRBJ2-1; no firm D call. CDR1 is MNHEY, CDR2 SMNVEV, per germline (reference sequence). V gave up 3 bases and J gave up 6 bases, with 12 bases separating them. This CDR3 is 14 amino acids long. The CDR3 bases are TGTGCCAGCAGTTTTAGTCAAATGAGCAATGAGCAGTTCTTC. Translating it yields CASSFSQMSNEQFF.

The chain employs TRBV10-3 and TRBJ2-3, with TRBD2 as a possible D gene (5 bases). This CDR3 region has 16 residues. The germline gives CDR1 ENHRY, CDR2 SYGVKD. Trimming shortened V by 3 bases and J by 1 base, and 14 bases separated the two germline ends. For the CDR3, the DNA is TGTGCCATCAGTGATGTGAGCGAGAGGGGCACAGATACGCAGTATTTT. Its translation is CAISDVSERGTDTQYF.

This clone was recorded only once. This chain connects TRBV27 to TRBJ2-3, with 10 bases fitting TRBD2. The CDR3 contains 16 residues. With 7 bases clipped from V and 7 bases from J, the junction kept 14 bases outside the gene matches. From germline, CDR1 is MNHEY and CDR2 SMNVEV (reference sequence). The CDR3, as DNA: TGTGCCAGCACCACCCCCCGGGCTAGCGGGAGACATACGCAGTATTTT. Amino acid sequence: CASTTPRASGRHTQYF.

V and J are TRBV4-2 and TRBJ2-6; D possibly corresponds to TRBD1 (6 bases). The CDR3 totals 20 residues. Trimming shortened V by 0 bases and J by 0 bases, and 18 bases separated the two germline ends. Germline V gene sequence: CDR1 LGHNA, CDR2 YNFKEQ. The CDR3 is CASSQDSDTGFFSGANVLTF. The CDR3 DNA is TGTGCCAGCAGCCAAGATTCAGACACAGGGTTCTTCTCTGGGGCCAACGTCCTGACTTTC.

The sample holds one count of this clone. The genes are TRBV30 and TRBJ2-5; D is perhaps TRBD2 (5 bases). Deletions cut 0 bases from V and 5 bases from J, with 13 bases between. Germline lookup yields CDR1 GTSNPN and CDR2 SVGIG (reference sequence). The CDR3 length is 14 residues. The CDR3 region is CAWSVTGSGETQYF. In nucleotides, the CDR3 is TGTGCCTGGAGTGTAACGGGATCGGGGGAGACCCAGTACTTC.

A word on this clone: Other DNA sequences from this sample encode an identical CDR3 as well. The rearrangement joins TRBV5-1 to TRBJ2-1; perhaps TRBD1 as D (5 bases). The germline V gene encodes CDR1 SGHRS and CDR2 YFSETQ. Trimming pared 0 bases from V and 4 bases from J, leaving 5 bases between. The CDR3 consists of 13 residues. In DNA, the CDR3 is TGCGCCAGCAGCTTGGGACAGTACAATGAGCAGTTCTTC. This sequence encodes CASSLGQYNEQFF.

The chain has TRBV27 and TRBJ2-1; 7 bases are shared with TRBD2. CDR1 MNHEY and CDR2 SMNVEV come from the germline V gene (reference sequence). This CDR3 is 15 amino acids long. The V segment lost 5 bases and the J segment 5 bases; nucleotides outside the gene matches: 9. DNA for the CDR3: TGTGCCAGCAGTCTGGCTAGCGGTCCGGACAATGAGCAGTTCTTC. This encodes CASSLASGPDNEQFF.

This chain connects TRBV10-2 to TRBJ2-3; 9 bases align to TRBD1. CDR3 size: 15 residues. Trimming removed 5 bases from V and 0 bases from J; junction bases left unmatched: 3. The germline gives CDR1 WSHSY, CDR2 SAAADI. The CDR3 DNA reads TGCGCCAGCAGTACAGGGGGCCTAAGCACAGATACGCAGTATTTT. This gives the protein CASSTGGLSTDTQYF.